The entry below gives a single TCR beta chain sequence along with its context. What it binds is not known. The sample originates from a study of CD8 T cells in Susac syndrome. The germline V and J ends were trimmed by 2 bases and 3 bases, with 11 bases remaining between them. This CDR3 comprises 15 residues. Sequencing of TCR beta, carried out with a high-throughput approach, was applied to CD8+ and CD4+ T cells from the blood. An amount of RNA that ranged from roughly 0.45 to 1 ug was reverse transcribed with random hexamers. Amplification of the TCR beta CDR3 was carried out by immunoSEQ multiplex PCR, which spanned a total of 54 Vbeta and 13 Jbeta segments. TCRdb analysed the immunoSEQ multiplex PCR reads with MiXCR anew, one entry per CDR3 protein. This table holds around 70,000 distinct CDR3 sequences, 85% to 95% found once. Study observations and caveats: Only a relatively small number of individuals were included in the TCR sequencing and HLA analysis.

The chain has TRBV23-1 and TRBJ1-5; tentative D call: TRBD1 (6 bases). TRBV23-1 is filed as an ORF, its function uncertain. The TCR comes from a human donor with multiple sclerosis. Sequenced input: CD8+ T cells from PBMCs. CDR3 sequence: CASSQPDRNNQPQHF. The CDR3 nucleotides read TGCGCCAGCAGTCAACCCGACAGGAACAATCAGCCCCAGCATTTT.